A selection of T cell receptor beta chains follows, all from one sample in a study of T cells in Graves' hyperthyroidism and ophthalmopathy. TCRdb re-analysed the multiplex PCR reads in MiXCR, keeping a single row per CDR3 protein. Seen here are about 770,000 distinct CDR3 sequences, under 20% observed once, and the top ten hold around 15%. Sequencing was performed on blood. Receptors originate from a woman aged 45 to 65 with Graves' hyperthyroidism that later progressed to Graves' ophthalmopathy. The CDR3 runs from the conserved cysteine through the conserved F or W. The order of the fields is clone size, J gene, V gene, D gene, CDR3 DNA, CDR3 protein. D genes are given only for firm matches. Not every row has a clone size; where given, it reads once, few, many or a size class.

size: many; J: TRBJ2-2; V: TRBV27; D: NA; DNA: TGTGCCAGCAGTTTAGGACAGCACACCGGGGAGCTGTTTTTT; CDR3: CASSLGQHTGELFF
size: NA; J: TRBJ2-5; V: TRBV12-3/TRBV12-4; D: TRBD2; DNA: TGTGCCAGCAGAATCGCGGGGGAGGGGAAGACCCAGTACTTC; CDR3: CASRIAGEGKTQYF
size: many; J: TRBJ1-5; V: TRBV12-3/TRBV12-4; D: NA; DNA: TGTGCCAGCAGTTTAGTCGGGGGGCAGGCGCCCCAGCATTTT; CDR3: CASSLVGGQAPQHF
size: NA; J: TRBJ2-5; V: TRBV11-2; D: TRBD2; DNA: TGTGCCAGCAGCTCACTGGGACTAGCTGTACAAGAGACCCAGTACTTC; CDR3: CASSSLGLAVQETQYF
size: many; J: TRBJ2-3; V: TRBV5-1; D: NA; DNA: TGCGCCAGCAGCTTGAACACAGTCACAGATACGCAGTATTTT; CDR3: CASSLNTVTDTQYF
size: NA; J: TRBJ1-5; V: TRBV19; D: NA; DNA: TGTGCCAGTAGTAGTACAGCCCATTGGGATAGCAATCAGCCCCAGCATTTT; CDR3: CASSSTAHWDSNQPQHF
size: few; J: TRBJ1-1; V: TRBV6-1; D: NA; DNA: TGTGCCAGCAGTGTTTTGCTTGAAGCTTTCTTT; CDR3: CASSVLLEAFF
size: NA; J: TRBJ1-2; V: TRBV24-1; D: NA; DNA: TGTGCCACCAGTGATGATCTAGGGGCTGGTGGCTACACCTTC; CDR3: CATSDDLGAGGYTF
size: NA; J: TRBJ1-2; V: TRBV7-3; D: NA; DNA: TGTGCCAGCAGCCTCACGGGGTCTACTGGCTACACCTTC; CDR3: CASSLTGSTGYTF
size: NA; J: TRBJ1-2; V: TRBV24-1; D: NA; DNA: TGTGCCACCAGTGATAATGGACAGATCTATGGCTACACCTTC; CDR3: CATSDNGQIYGYTF
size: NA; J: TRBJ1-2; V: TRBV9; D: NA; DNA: TGTGCCAGCAGCGATCATAGGTCAAACTATGGCTACACCTTC; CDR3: CASSDHRSNYGYTF
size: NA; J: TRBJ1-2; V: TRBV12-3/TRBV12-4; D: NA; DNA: TGTGCCAGCAGTTTAGTTGACGACTATGGCTACACCTTC; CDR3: CASSLVDDYGYTF
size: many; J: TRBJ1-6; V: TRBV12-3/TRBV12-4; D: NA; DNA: TGTGCCAGCAGTGAGGGGACACGAAATTCACCCCTCCACTTT; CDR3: CASSEGTRNSPLHF
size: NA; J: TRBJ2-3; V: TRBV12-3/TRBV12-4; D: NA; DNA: TGTGCCAGCAGGGGAGCGACAGATACGCAGTATTTT; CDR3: CASRGATDTQYF
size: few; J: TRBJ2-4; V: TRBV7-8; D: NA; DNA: TGTGCCAGCAGCCCAGGGCTTGACATTCAGTACTTC; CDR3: CASSPGLDIQYF
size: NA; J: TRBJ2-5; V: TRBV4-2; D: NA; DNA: TGTGCCAGCAGCCAAGGTCCCCGGGCCACGGAGACCCAGTACTTC; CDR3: CASSQGPRATETQYF
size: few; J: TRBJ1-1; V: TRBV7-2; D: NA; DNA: TGTGCCAGCAGCTTAGCGGGGTCCGGGGGAGCTTTCTTT; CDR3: CASSLAGSGGAFF
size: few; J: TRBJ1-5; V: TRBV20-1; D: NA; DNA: TGCAGTGCTAGAGATGCGGGCCAGCCCCAGCATTTT; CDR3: CSARDAGQPQHF
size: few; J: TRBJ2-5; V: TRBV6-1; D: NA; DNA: TGTGCCAGCAGAAGAGACCCAAAGGAGACCCAGTACTTC; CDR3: CASRRDPKETQYF
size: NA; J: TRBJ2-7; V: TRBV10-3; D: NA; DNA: TGTGCCATCAGTGCGGGGACCTACGAGCAGTACTTC; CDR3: CAISAGTYEQYF
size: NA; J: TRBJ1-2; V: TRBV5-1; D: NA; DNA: TGTGCCAGCAGCTTGGGGCGGACCAGCTATGGCTACACCTTC; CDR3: CASSLGRTSYGYTF
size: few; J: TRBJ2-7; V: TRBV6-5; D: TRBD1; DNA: TGTGCCAGCAGTTACATGGACAGGGGGGGAAACGAGCAGTACTTC; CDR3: CASSYMDRGGNEQYF
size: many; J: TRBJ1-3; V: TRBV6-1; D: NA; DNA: TGTGCCAGCACCACAGGGTTCGCTGGAAACACCATATATTTT; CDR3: CASTTGFAGNTIYF
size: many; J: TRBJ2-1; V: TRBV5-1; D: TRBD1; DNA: TGCGCCAGCAGCTGGGACAGCCGGTACAATGAGCAGTTCTTC; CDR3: CASSWDSRYNEQFF
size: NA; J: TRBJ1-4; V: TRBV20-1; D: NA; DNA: TGCAGTGCTAGAGGGACGCCAACTAATGAAAAACTGTTTTTT; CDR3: CSARGTPTNEKLFF
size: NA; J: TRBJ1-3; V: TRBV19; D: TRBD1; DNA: TGTGCCAGTAGGGAAATATGGACAGGTGAAGGAAACACCATATATTTT; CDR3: CASREIWTGEGNTIYF
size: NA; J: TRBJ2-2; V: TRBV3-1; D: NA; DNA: TGTGCCAGCAGCCAGGAGCCGGTCGGGGAGCTGTTTTTT; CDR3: CASSQEPVGELFF
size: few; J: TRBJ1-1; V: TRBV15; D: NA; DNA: TGTGCCACCAAGGACGGACTGAACACTGAAGCTTTCTTT; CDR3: CATKDGLNTEAFF
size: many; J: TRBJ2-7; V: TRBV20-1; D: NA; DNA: TGCAGTGCTAGCCCCGACGGAACTTACGAGCAGTACTTC; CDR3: CSASPDGTYEQYF
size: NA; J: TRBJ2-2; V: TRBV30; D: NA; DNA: TGTGCCTGGAGTCCCAGAACAGGCGGGGAGCTGTTTTTT; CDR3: CAWSPRTGGELFF
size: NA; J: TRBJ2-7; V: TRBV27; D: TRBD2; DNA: TGTGCCAGCAGCCCCCCGGTGGTAGCGGGGGGCCTCTCCTACGAGCAGTACTTC; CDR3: CASSPPVVAGGLSYEQYF
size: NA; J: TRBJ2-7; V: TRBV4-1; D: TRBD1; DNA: TGCGCCAGCAGCCAAGGCACCGGGACAGGGGTCTACGAGCAGTACTTC; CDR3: CASSQGTGTGVYEQYF
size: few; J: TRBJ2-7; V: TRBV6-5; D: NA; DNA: TGTGCCAGCAGTTACTCGAATTTTCCAGGCTACGAGCAGTACTTC; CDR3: CASSYSNFPGYEQYF
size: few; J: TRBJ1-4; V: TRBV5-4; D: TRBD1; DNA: TGTGCCAGCAGCTGGGACAGGTCAACTAATGAAAAACTGTTTTTT; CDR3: CASSWDRSTNEKLFF
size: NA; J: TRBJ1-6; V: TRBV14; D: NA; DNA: TGTGCCAGCAGCCTAGCCCCCCGTTCACCCCTCCACTTT; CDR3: CASSLAPRSPLHF
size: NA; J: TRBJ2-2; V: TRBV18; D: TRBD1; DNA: TGTGCCAGCTCACCATACAGGGGAAACACCGGGGAGCTGTTTTTT; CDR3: CASSPYRGNTGELFF
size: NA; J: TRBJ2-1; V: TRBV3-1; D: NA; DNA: TGTGCCAGCAGCCAAGAGGCAGGAAATAACAATGAGCAGTTCTTC; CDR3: CASSQEAGNNNEQFF
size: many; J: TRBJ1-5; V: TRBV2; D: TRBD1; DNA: TGTGCCAGCAGTACGGACAGGGAGGGACATCGCAATCAGCCCCAGCATTTT; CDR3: CASSTDREGHRNQPQHF
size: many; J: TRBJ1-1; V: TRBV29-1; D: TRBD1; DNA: TGCAGCGGGGGGACAGGGGGCGTTGGGGCTGAAGCTTTCTTT; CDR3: CSGGTGGVGAEAFF
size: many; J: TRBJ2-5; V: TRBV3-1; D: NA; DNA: TGTGCCAGCAGCCAAGGGACGAGTGAGACCCAGTACTTC; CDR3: CASSQGTSETQYF
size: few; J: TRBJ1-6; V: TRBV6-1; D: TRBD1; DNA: TGTGCCAGCAGTGGGACAGGCTCCTATAATTCACCCCTCCACTTT; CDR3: CASSGTGSYNSPLHF
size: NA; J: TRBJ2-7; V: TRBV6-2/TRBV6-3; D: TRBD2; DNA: TGTGCCAGCAGTCAGGCGGGGGGCAGGTACGAGCAGTACTTC; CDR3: CASSQAGGRYEQYF
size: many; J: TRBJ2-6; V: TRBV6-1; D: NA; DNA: TGTGCCAGCGTGGGGGGCTCTGGGGCCAACGTCCTGACTTTC; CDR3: CASVGGSGANVLTF
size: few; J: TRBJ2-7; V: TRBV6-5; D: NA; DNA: TGTGCCAGCAGTTACTCGATGGTGAGGAGCTCCTACGAGCAGTACTTC; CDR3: CASSYSMVRSSYEQYF
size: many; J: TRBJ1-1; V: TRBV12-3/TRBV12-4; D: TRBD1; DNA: TGTGCCAGCACCAAGACAGGGGGCTACACTGAAGCTTTCTTT; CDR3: CASTKTGGYTEAFF
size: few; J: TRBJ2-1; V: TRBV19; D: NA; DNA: TGTGCCAGTAGTATTTATAGCTCCTACAATGAGCAGTTCTTC; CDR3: CASSIYSSYNEQFF
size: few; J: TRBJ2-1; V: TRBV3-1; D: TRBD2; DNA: TGTGCCAGCACCCCTGGGGGGGGGATTAATGAGCAGTTCTTC; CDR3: CASTPGGGINEQFF
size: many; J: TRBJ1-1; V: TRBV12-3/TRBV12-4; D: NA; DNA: TGTGCCAGCAGTAAGACTACAGGGAACACTGAAGCTTTCTTT; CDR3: CASSKTTGNTEAFF
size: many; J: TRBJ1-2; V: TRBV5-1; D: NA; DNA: TGCGCCAGCAGCTTGGAATTAAGACCCGCTAACTATGGCTACACCTTC; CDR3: CASSLELRPANYGYTF
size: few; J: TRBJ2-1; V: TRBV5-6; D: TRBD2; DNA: TGTGCCAGCAGCACCGGACTAGCGGGGATACATGAGCAGTTCTTC; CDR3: CASSTGLAGIHEQFF
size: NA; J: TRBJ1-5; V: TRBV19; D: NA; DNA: TGTGCCACGCAGGATAGCAATCAGCCCCAGCATTTT; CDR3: CATQDSNQPQHF
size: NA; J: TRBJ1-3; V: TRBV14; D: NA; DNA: TGTGCCAGCAGCCACGGCTCTGGAAACACCATATATTTT; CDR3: CASSHGSGNTIYF
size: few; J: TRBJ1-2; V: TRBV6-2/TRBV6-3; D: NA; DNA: TGTGCCAGCAGTTACCCTGAGACTAGGGACCATGGCTACACCTTC; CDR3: CASSYPETRDHGYTF
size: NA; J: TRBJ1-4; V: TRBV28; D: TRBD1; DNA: TGTGCCAGCAGTTCCGCCGGGACAGGGGAGAGGGAAAAACTGTTTTTT; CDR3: CASSSAGTGEREKLFF
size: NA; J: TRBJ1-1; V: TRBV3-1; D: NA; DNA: TGTGCCAGCAGCCAGGCAGGTGGGAGCACTGAAGCTTTCTTT; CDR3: CASSQAGGSTEAFF